What follows are 10 T cell receptor beta chains derived from one specimen sequenced in a study of cytomegalovirus exposure and HLA in healthy donors. Primers for the PCR totalled 60 Vbeta and 13 Jbeta. The assay was immunoSEQ multiplex PCR, and TCRdb's table has in-frame clones only and misses some. The profile shows about 130,000 clones, 77% of them singletons. Source material: PBMCs. The receptor set was obtained from a male donor in good health and CMV-seropositive.

This chain connects TRBV2 to TRBJ2-7; 7 bases agree with TRBD1. V shed 6 bases, J shed 6 bases, and the junction held 8 bases outside the gene matches. CDR1 and CDR2 from the germline V gene are SNHLY and FYNNEI. This CDR3 contains 13 residues. The CDR3 protein is CASSPDRSGEQYF. The CDR3 region has the DNA TGTGCCAGCAGCCCGGACAGGTCGGGCGAGCAGTACTTC.

The rearrangement links TRBV19 to TRBJ2-3; TRBD2 matches at 7 bases. The CDR3 extends over 15 amino acids. The germline CDR1 and CDR2 sequences are LNHDA and SQIVND (reference sequence). After removal of 3 bases from V and 1 base from J, the junction contained 4 bases not matched to a gene. The CDR3 DNA is TGTGCCAGTAGTATCGAGCGGGGCCGCACAGATACGCAGTATTTT. This gives the protein CASSIERGRTDTQYF.

This chain connects TRBV28 to TRBJ1-1, with no clear D. Germline V CDR1 and CDR2: MDHEN, SYDVKM. The V gene lost 2 bases and the J gene lost 1 base, with 5 bases spanning the gap. The CDR3 contains 13 residues. Here the CDR3 reads CASSLIKNTEAFF. CDR3 DNA sequence: TGTGCCAGCAGTTTAATCAAGAACACTGAAGCTTTCTTT.

This chain links TRBV9 with TRBJ2-3; D not certain. The V gene lost 0 bases and the J gene lost 4 bases, with 12 bases spanning the gap. The CDR3 has 15 amino acids. Germline V gives CDR1 SGDLS, CDR2 YYNGEE. CDR3 sequence: CASSVAPIVSDTQYF. The DNA for the CDR3 is TGTGCCAGCAGCGTAGCCCCAATAGTCTCAGATACGCAGTATTTT.

This clone was observed a single time. This rearrangement joins TRBV19 to TRBJ2-4; TRBD1 is a possible D gene (5 bases). Germline V CDR1 and CDR2: LNHDA, SQIVND (reference sequence). V lost 5 bases to trimming and J lost 0 bases, with 14 bases between them. The length of the CDR3 is 16 residues. CDR3 amino acids: CASSETVRVAKNIQYF. The CDR3, as DNA: TGTGCCAGTAGTGAGACAGTTCGGGTAGCCAAAAACATTCAGTACTTC.

Regarding this clone: It is unclear where the CDR3 begins or ends on the DNA, so no DNA is shown, and the CDR3 is as TCRdb lists it. The same CDR3 arises from other DNA sequences in this sample as well. This chain links TRBV7-3 with TRBJ2-1; the table's D call of TRBD1 was not tested on the DNA. Germline V gene data show CDR1 as SGHTA and CDR2 as FQGTGA. The CDR3 is 13 residues long, ends included. The CDR3: CASSFGPGDEQFF.

The V call is TRBV19, the J call TRBJ1-1; D is undetermined. The germline CDR1 and CDR2 sequences are LNHDA and SQIVND (reference sequence). The CDR3 has 14 residues. V lost 6 bases and J 4 bases, leaving 15 bases between the germline ends. The CDR3 DNA follows: TGTGCCAGTAGGAGGAGACATGAGGGCACTGAAGCTTTCTTT. Residues: CASRRRHEGTEAFF.

This clone was counted only a few times. The CDR3 nucleotides are TGTGCCAGCAGTTACCGGACTAGCGGGGGGTGGTACGAGCAGTACTTC. This translates into CASSYRTSGGWYEQYF. The V call is TRBV6-5, the J call TRBJ2-7; TRBD2 matches 14 bases. This CDR3 comprises 16 residues. Germline V CDR1 and CDR2: MNHEY, SVGAGI. Trimming took 2 bases from V and 4 from J; bases not matched to a gene: 4.

The V call is TRBV5-6, the J call TRBJ2-6; D remains ambiguous. The CDR3 sequence is 18 residues long. The germline gives CDR1 SGHDT, CDR2 YYEEEE. V lost 1 base to trimming and J lost 0 bases, with 14 bases between them. The CDR3 sequence is CASSLSPPKSSGANVLTF. As DNA, the CDR3 is TGTGCCAGCAGCTTGTCCCCACCTAAAAGCTCTGGGGCCAACGTCCTGACTTTC.

V is TRBV14 and J is TRBJ2-1; 9 bases fit TRBD1. The trim removed 5 bases at V and 8 bases at J, leaving 10 bases unmatched. This CDR3 region has 15 residues. In germline, CDR1 is SGHDN, CDR2 FVKESK. The CDR3 protein is CASSNPGQGRDEQFF. CDR3 in DNA: TGTGCCAGCAGCAATCCGGGACAGGGTCGTGATGAGCAGTTCTTC. The variable domain in full, with the rest retrieved from reference TRBV14 and TRBJ2-1, is EAGVTQFPSHSVIEKGQTVTLRCDPISGHDNLYWYRRVMGKEIKFLLHFVKESKQDESGMPNNRFLAERTGGTYSTLKVQPAELEDSGVYFCASSNPGQGRDEQFFGPGTRLTVL.